Below are 28 T cell receptor beta chains sequenced from a single sample in a study of cytomegalovirus exposure and HLA in healthy donors. 60 Vbeta and 13 Jbeta primers were used in PCR. Only in-frame clones appear in the TCRdb table, and some are missing; sequencing was by immunoSEQ multiplex PCR. The table has some 150,000 clones, approximately 74% seen once. Sample: PBMCs. The receptors here all came from a woman in her twenties or thirties in good health and CMV-seronegative.

Here the CDR3 reads CASTPPWLAVNNEQFF. DNA of the CDR3: TGCGCCAGCACCCCCCCCTGGCTAGCGGTAAACAATGAGCAGTTCTTC. The J gene is TRBJ2-1, the V gene TRBV10-1; 7 nucleotides line up with TRBD2. Germline assignment: CDR1 WNHNN and CDR2 SYGVQD (reference sequence). This CDR3 spans 16 amino acids. V gave up 7 bases and J gave up 5 bases; unmatched junction bases: 14.

The genes are TRBV7-3 and TRBJ2-1; D possibly corresponds to TRBD2 (6 bases). Germline-derived CDR1 and CDR2 are SGHTA and FQGTGA. The CDR3 covers 13 residues. V lost 11 bases and J 7 bases, leaving 18 bases between the germline ends. DNA for the CDR3: TGTGCCTCTACTGATGGGGGGAGGAATGAGCAGTTCTTC. As protein: CASTDGGRNEQFF.

The rearrangement joins TRBV5-4 to TRBJ1-1, with TRBD1 identical over 7 bases. The CDR3 length is 13 residues. The germline V gene encodes CDR1 SGHNT and CDR2 YYREEE (reference sequence). Unmatched junction bases numbered 7, after V lost 4 bases and J lost 7 bases. For the CDR3, the DNA is TGTGCCAGCAGCCTAGGAGGGGGCGTTGAAGCTTTCTTT. Protein: CASSLGGGVEAFF.

The rearrangement links TRBV7-6 to TRBJ2-5, with D perhaps TRBD1 (5 bases). The CDR3 sequence is 14 residues long. Germline values: CDR1 SGHVS, CDR2 FNYEAQ. The V end lost 2 bases, the J end lost 0 bases, and 7 bases lay between the germline ends. The CDR3 loop reads CASSLTGDQETQYF. CDR3 nucleotides: TGTGCCAGCAGCTTAACAGGAGACCAAGAGACCCAGTACTTC.

The CDR3 here is CASRRGGETQYF. The CDR3, as DNA: TGTGCCAGCCGCCGAGGGGGAGAGACCCAGTACTTC. V is TRBV25-1 and J is TRBJ2-5, with a tentative D call TRBD1 (6 bases). The germline gives CDR1 MGHDK, CDR2 SYGVNS. V was shortened by 8 bases and J by 4 bases, with 11 bases between the two germline ends. The CDR3 is made up of 12 amino acids.

V is TRBV5-1 and J is TRBJ2-7; 8 bases line up with TRBD1. J lost 6 bases, V lost 4 bases, and 6 bases had no gene match. The V gene's germline CDR1 is SGHRS and CDR2 YFSETQ. CDR3 length: 13 amino acids. The DNA for the CDR3 is TGCGCCAGCAGCCTTGGACAGGGAGGCGAGCAGTACTTC. Protein sequence: CASSLGQGGEQYF.

The chain joins TRBV18 to TRBJ2-5, with 9 bases identical to TRBD2. V lost 0 bases to trimming and J lost 5 bases; unmatched junction nucleotides: 7. Germline lookup yields CDR1 KGHSH and CDR2 LQKENI. This CDR3 comprises 16 residues. CDR3 nucleotides: TGTGCCAGCTCACCACCTAGCGGGAGTGAGGGGGAGACCCAGTACTTC. Amino acid sequence: CASSPPSGSEGETQYF.

The chain links TRBV19 to TRBJ1-2; 9 bases are a match to TRBD1. With V trimmed by 3 bases and J by 2 bases, 7 bases remained unmatched. The germline gives CDR1 LNHDA, CDR2 SQIVND (reference sequence). This CDR3 is 16 amino acids long. The DNA of the CDR3 is TGTGCCAGTAGTATCCCCGGGACAGGGACCAACTATGGCTACACCTTC. It codes for CASSIPGTGTNYGYTF.

V and J are TRBV11-2 and TRBJ2-2; TRBD2 is a possible D gene (5 bases). Trimming pared 5 bases from V and 5 bases from J, leaving 15 bases between. The CDR3 is 15 amino acids. The germline V gene encodes CDR1 SGHAT and CDR2 FQNNGV. CDR3 coding DNA: TGTGCCAGCAGCCCACTAGGAGAATGGACCGGGGAGCTGTTTTTT. It translates to CASSPLGEWTGELFF.

The table lists this clone with a few counts. This sequence joins TRBV6-6 and TRBJ2-4; tentative D call: TRBD2 (5 bases). The germline CDR1 and CDR2 sequences are MNHNY and SVGAGI (reference sequence). V was cut by 7 bases and J by 6 bases, with 13 bases left in between. This CDR3 region has 13 residues. The CDR3 DNA is TGTGCCAGCACCACCTCCGGGGTAAACATTCAGTACTTC. Its translation is CASTTSGVNIQYF.

The rearrangement joins TRBV29-1 to TRBJ2-5; perhaps TRBD1 as D (6 bases). The CDR3 totals 12 residues. Germline loops: CDR1 SQVTM, CDR2 ANQGSEA. V shed 5 bases and J shed 5 bases, with 12 bases lying between them. For the CDR3, the DNA is TGCAGCGTTAAGGACAGTGGGGAGACCCAGTACTTC. Amino acid sequence: CSVKDSGETQYF.

J is TRBJ1-4 and V is TRBV6-5; D is uncertain. V was pared by 3 bases and J by 7 bases, with 6 bases between. The CDR3 is made up of 12 amino acids. CDR1 is MNHEY and CDR2 is SVGAGI in the germline V gene. CDR3 loop: CASSYAGEKLFF. The CDR3 DNA reads TGTGCCAGCAGTTATGCGGGTGAAAAACTGTTTTTT.

The rearrangement uses TRBV10-3 and TRBJ2-2, with 8 bases fitting TRBD1. CDR1 is ENHRY, CDR2 SYGVKD, per germline. This CDR3 contains 15 residues. Germline trimming cut 4 bases from V and 8 bases from J; bases unmatched to any gene: 9. This CDR3 reads CAISVGTGPTGELFF. The DNA of the CDR3 is TGTGCCATCAGTGTGGGGACAGGCCCGACGGGGGAGCTGTTTTTT.

The count of this clone is one. The rearrangement links TRBV4-3 to TRBJ1-1; D is possibly TRBD1 (6 bases). Germline lookup yields CDR1 LGHNA and CDR2 YSLEER. CDR3 size: 17 residues. V shed 0 bases and J shed 4 bases, with 18 bases lying between them. The CDR3 protein is CASSQDGQGLGFTEAFF. The DNA of the CDR3 is TGCGCCAGCAGCCAAGATGGGCAGGGGTTGGGTTTCACTGAAGCTTTCTTT.

The chain combines TRBV6-6 with TRBJ1-4; no clear D gene. CDR3 length: 12 residues. The V gene's germline CDR1 is MNHNY and CDR2 SVGAGI (reference sequence). The ends were cut back, 8 bases at V and 8 bases at J, with 12 bases in the middle. The CDR3 protein is CASGREYEKLFF. The CDR3 region has the DNA TGTGCCAGCGGGAGGGAATACGAAAAACTGTTTTTT.

This clone was recorded only once. This chain links TRBV6-6 with TRBJ1-1; D call uncertain. The CDR3 sequence is 14 residues long. The V gene's germline CDR1 is MNHNY and CDR2 SVGAGI (reference sequence). V was clipped by 8 bases and J by 6 bases, with 19 bases between them. Written as DNA, the CDR3 is TGTGCCAGCCTCCCAGTGCCTGCTGGCCCTGAAGCTTTCTTT. Its protein is CASLPVPAGPEAFF.

The chain links TRBV28 to TRBJ2-1; no firm D call. From germline, CDR1 is MDHEN and CDR2 SYDVKM. Trimming removed 7 bases at V and 4 bases at J, with 17 bases between. This CDR3 has 15 amino acids. In DNA, the CDR3 is TGTGCCAGCACCCCTTTTGGCGGCCCTTACAATGAGCAGTTCTTC. Translation gives CASTPFGGPYNEQFF.

In its sample, this clone was seen once. This rearrangement joins TRBV6-5 to TRBJ1-3; D is undetermined. The germline CDR1 and CDR2 sequences are MNHEY and SVGAGI. The CDR3 extends over 13 amino acids. V lost 4 bases and J 8 bases, leaving 12 bases between the germline ends. The DNA of the CDR3 is TGTGCCAGCAGTTTTCCCGGCGGGGACACCATATATTTT. Protein sequence: CASSFPGGDTIYF.

The V and J genes are TRBV5-1 and TRBJ1-6; D is possibly TRBD1 (5 bases). The V end was cut by 0 bases, the J end by 9 bases, with 10 bases between. CDR1 and CDR2 from the germline V gene are SGHRS and YFSETQ. This CDR3 has 14 residues. The DNA for the CDR3 is TGCGCCAGCAGCTTGGGTACAGGTTCTTCACCCCTCCACTTT. Protein sequence: CASSLGTGSSPLHF.

This clone was seen a single time. Written as DNA, the CDR3 is TGTGCCAGTAGTAGATGGGCACTGAACACTGAAGCTTTCTTT. Its protein product is CASSRWALNTEAFF. The rearrangement links TRBV19 to TRBJ1-1; unclear D gene. Trimming left V 4 bases short and J 0 bases short, with 9 bases between. CDR1 is LNHDA and CDR2 is SQIVND in the germline V gene (reference sequence). The CDR3 has 14 amino acids.

This rearrangement joins TRBV18 to TRBJ2-6; 9 nucleotides agree with TRBD1. The CDR3 has 16 residues. V shed 2 bases and J 1 base; nucleotides not matched to a gene: 0. Germline-derived CDR1 and CDR2 are KGHSH and LQKENI. The CDR3 DNA is TGTGCCAGCTCACCAGGGACAGGGTCTGGGGCCAACGTCCTGACTTTC. Amino acid sequence: CASSPGTGSGANVLTF.

This clone is a singleton in its sample. The rearrangement joins TRBV6-5 to TRBJ1-2; the match to TRBD1 covers 8 bases. The ends lost 6 bases at V and 4 bases at J; junction bases unmatched: 10. Germline V gene data show CDR1 as MNHEY and CDR2 as SVGAGI. The CDR3 totals 15 residues. The CDR3 DNA sequence: TGTGCCAGCAGCCGAGGACAGGGCCGCGCCTATGGCTACACCTTC. Protein product: CASSRGQGRAYGYTF.

The genes are TRBV5-1 and TRBJ2-5; no clear D. TRBJ2-7 explains the end of the DNA better; the J call may be wrong. This CDR3 is built from 14 residues. Per germline, CDR1 SGHRS and CDR2 YFSETQ. CDR3 sequence reads: CASSLVGEDYEQYF. CDR3 sequence (DNA): TGCGCCAGCAGCTTGGTTGGGGAAGACTACGAGCAGTACTTC.

In its sample, this clone was seen a few times. A read error may produce the germline difference seen at one junction end. The V gene is TRBV7-7, the J gene TRBJ2-7, with 12 bases fitting TRBD2. The germline V gene has CDR1 SSHAT and CDR2 FNYEAQ (reference sequence). The CDR3 sequence is 15 residues long. CDR3 in amino acids: CASSPLAGGHGEQYF. CDR3 DNA sequence: TGTGCTAGCAGTCCTCTAGCGGGAGGGCATGGCGAGCAGTACTTC.

The chain joins TRBV6-6 to TRBJ1-1; tentative D call: TRBD1 (6 bases). CDR1 and CDR2 (germline): MNHNY, SVGAGI (reference sequence). The CDR3 runs to 15 residues. The V gene lost 6 bases and the J gene lost 7 bases, with 21 bases spanning the gap. As DNA, the CDR3 is TGTGCCAGCAGGCTCGATCCCGGGACAAAGAATGAAGCTTTCTTT. Translating gives CASRLDPGTKNEAFF.

In this sample, this clone turned up once. V and J are TRBV7-3 and TRBJ2-7; D remains unclear. Between the trimmed V and J ends, which lost 2 bases and 1 base, there was a span of 12 bases. Germline values: CDR1 SGHTA, CDR2 FQGTGA. This CDR3 has 15 amino acids. CDR3 DNA: TGTGCCAGCAGCTTATTCCTGGTGGCTTCCTACGAGCAGTACTTC. Its protein is CASSLFLVASYEQYF.

Regarding this clone: The sample holds other DNA sequences that translate to the same CDR3. The genes are TRBV28 and TRBJ1-2, with D hard to call. The ends were cut back, 5 bases at V and 8 bases at J, with 12 bases in the middle. The CDR3 runs to 12 residues. Germline V gives CDR1 MDHEN, CDR2 SYDVKM. CDR3: CASSHSPGGYTF. CDR3 nucleotides: TGTGCCAGCAGTCACTCCCCAGGCGGCTACACCTTC.

The V call is TRBV4-3, the J call TRBJ2-1; D possibly corresponds to TRBD2 (6 bases). This CDR3 spans 16 amino acids. The germline gives CDR1 LGHNA, CDR2 YSLEER. Trimming cost V 0 bases and J 2 bases, with 11 bases left between them. CDR3 DNA sequence: TGCGCCAGCAGCCAAGATAGGGCTAGCGCCTACAATGAGCAGTTCTTC. Protein: CASSQDRASAYNEQFF.